Shown below are 30 T cell receptor beta chains from a single sample sequenced in a study of T cell changes during pregnancy in multiple sclerosis. Method: immunoSEQ multiplex PCR; TCRdb's copy keeps in-frame clones and lacks some. The sample consists of under 65,000 clones, roughly nine tenths of them appearing once. The specimen was peripheral blood, collected in the first trimester of pregnancy. Receptors originate from a female donor in good health, enrolled as a control in a pregnancy study.

This clone was picked up one time. The chain combines TRBV29-1 with TRBJ1-3, with 10 bases that match TRBD1. Germline lookup yields CDR1 SQVTM and CDR2 ANQGSEA. This CDR3 is built from 15 residues. V gave up 4 bases and J gave up 0 bases; unmatched junction bases: 3. CDR3 amino acids: CSVGDRGDSGNTIYF. The CDR3, as DNA: TGCAGCGTTGGGGACAGGGGTGACTCTGGAAACACCATATATTTT.

This chain connects TRBV11-2 to TRBJ2-5; a weak D match, TRBD1 (7 bases). This CDR3 has 14 residues. Germline-derived CDR1 and CDR2 are SGHAT and FQNNGV. V was pared by 2 bases and J by 5 bases, with 12 bases between. CDR3 nucleotide sequence: TGTGCCAGCAGCTTAATAGCAGGGGGGGAGACCCAGTACTTC. It encodes CASSLIAGGETQYF.

The chain has TRBV5-1 and TRBJ2-2; 7 bases are a match to TRBD2. The CDR3 sequence is 16 residues long. The germline gives CDR1 SGHRS, CDR2 YFSETQ. The V segment lost 2 bases and the J segment 5 bases; nucleotides outside the gene matches: 9. CDR3 DNA sequence: TGCGCCAGCAGCTTTAACGTGGCGGGAGAAACCGGGGAGCTGTTTTTT. Translated: CASSFNVAGETGELFF. Looking up the rest from reference TRBV5-1 and TRBJ2-2 gives the full variable domain: KAGVTQTPRYLIKTRGQQVTLSCSPISGHRSVSWYQQTPGQGLQFLFEYFSETQRNKGNFPGRFSGRQFSNSRSEMNVSTLELGDSALYLCASSFNVAGETGELFFGEGSRLTVL.

This sequence joins TRBV11-1 and TRBJ1-4; the match to TRBD1 covers 7 bases. This CDR3 is built from 14 residues. J was trimmed by 4 bases and V by 3 bases; bases with no gene match: 2. Germline V gives CDR1 SGHAT, CDR2 FQDESV (reference sequence). In DNA, the CDR3 is TGTGCCAGCAGCTTTGGGACAGATAATGAAAAACTGTTTTTT. Residues: CASSFGTDNEKLFF.

The chain employs TRBV29-1 and TRBJ2-7; 7 nucleotides align to TRBD1. The germline CDR1 and CDR2 sequences are SQVTM and ANQGSEA. CDR3 length: 12 residues. With 4 bases clipped from V and 5 bases from J, the junction kept 5 bases outside the gene matches. This chain's CDR3 is CSVAGQTNEQYF. The CDR3 nucleotides are TGCAGCGTTGCGGGACAGACAAACGAGCAGTACTTC.

The chain joins TRBV5-4 to TRBJ2-5, with 8 bases matching TRBD1. The germline CDR1 and CDR2 sequences are SGHNT and YYREEE (reference sequence). V dropped 4 bases and J dropped 3; count of bases not matched to a gene: 2. There are 13 residues in the CDR3. CDR3 amino acids: CASSPDREETQYF. CDR3 nucleotide sequence: TGTGCCAGCAGCCCGGACAGGGAAGAGACCCAGTACTTC.

The V gene is TRBV7-3, the J gene TRBJ2-3; 7 nucleotides line up with TRBD2. Per the germline V gene, CDR1 is SGHTA and CDR2 is FQGTGA. The CDR3 has 15 residues. Losses at the gene ends were 1 base for V and 0 bases for J; bases not matched to a gene: 1. Here the CDR3 reads CASSLRGLSTDTQYF. The CDR3 DNA reads as TGTGCCAGCAGCTTAAGGGGACTAAGCACAGATACGCAGTATTTT.

This clone was seen once. V and J are TRBV27 and TRBJ1-4; 11 bases agree with TRBD1. CDR1 is MNHEY and CDR2 is SMNVEV in the germline V gene (reference sequence). The ends lost 6 bases at V and 3 bases at J; junction bases unmatched: 6. This CDR3 comprises 16 residues. CDR3 DNA sequence: TGTGCCAGCAGCGGGACAGGGGGTTATGCTAATGAAAAACTGTTTTTT. Encoded protein: CASSGTGGYANEKLFF.

The J gene is TRBJ2-4, the V gene TRBV30, with 8 positions matching TRBD2. The V and J ends lost 0 bases and 7 bases, in that order; junction bases with no gene match: 2. The germline V gene has CDR1 GTSNPN and CDR2 SVGIG (reference sequence). This CDR3 is built from 13 residues. CDR3 coding DNA: TGTGCCTGGAGTGTACGGGGGGGGAACATTCAGTACTTC. It encodes CAWSVRGGNIQYF.

The J gene is TRBJ2-5, the V gene TRBV5-1; D uncertain. The CDR3 is 15 amino acids. Germline lookup yields CDR1 SGHRS and CDR2 YFSETQ. The V gene lost 4 bases and the J gene lost 3 bases, with 16 bases spanning the gap. The DNA for the CDR3 is TGCGCCAGCAGCCCGTCCCCCGGGTCGAAAGAGACCCAGTACTTC. Translated, it gives CASSPSPGSKETQYF.

This clone came up once. The CDR3: CASSVGGGDYGYTF. DNA of the CDR3: TGTGCCAGCAGCGTAGGAGGGGGCGACTATGGCTACACCTTC. The chain carries TRBV9 and TRBJ1-2, with TRBD1 matching 7 bases. V lost 0 bases and J lost 3; bases outside the gene matches: 2. Germline CDR1 and CDR2: SGDLS and YYNGEE. The CDR3 runs to 14 residues.

V gene TRBV18 combines with J gene TRBJ1-1; D perhaps matches TRBD1 (6 bases). V was pared by 5 bases and J by 3 bases, with 10 bases between. The CDR3 spans 13 residues. The germline CDR1 and CDR2 sequences are KGHSH and LQKENI. CDR3 DNA: TGTGCCAGCTCATCTGCAGGGGACACTGAAGCTTTCTTT. This translates into CASSSAGDTEAFF.

The rearrangement uses TRBV7-2 and TRBJ2-3, with 9 bases lining up with TRBD1. Germline values: CDR1 SGHTA, CDR2 FQGNSA. This CDR3 contains 16 residues. With V trimmed by 3 bases and J by 11 bases, 15 bases remained unmatched. The CDR3 DNA reads TGTGCCAGCAGCTTTACTGCCGGGACAGGGCCACATTGGCAGTATTTT. Protein product: CASSFTAGTGPHWQYF.

This clone occurred once. V and J are TRBV5-4 and TRBJ2-7, with a possible D match to TRBD1 (6 bases). Trimming stripped 0 bases from V and 4 bases from J, with 11 bases between. The CDR3 loop spans 14 amino acids. CDR1 and CDR2 (germline): SGHNT, YYREEE (reference sequence). Here the CDR3 reads CASSLGTALYEQYF. Written as DNA, the CDR3 is TGTGCCAGCAGCTTGGGGACAGCCTTATACGAGCAGTACTTC.

V gene TRBV2 combines with J gene TRBJ2-7, with D tentatively TRBD2 (6 bases). This CDR3 spans 13 amino acids. The germline gives CDR1 SNHLY, CDR2 FYNNEI. V was cut by 6 bases and J by 2 bases, with 11 bases left in between. The DNA of the CDR3 is TGTGCCAGCAGCCCTAGCGAAGCCTACGAGCAGTACTTC. It codes for CASSPSEAYEQYF.

This CDR3 is CASSLGAYTGELFF. CDR3 nucleotides: TGTGCCAGTTCTCTGGGGGCATACACCGGGGAGCTGTTTTTT. This chain uses TRBV19 with TRBJ2-2; possible D gene TRBD1, 6 bases. Germline loops: CDR1 LNHDA, CDR2 SQIVND (reference sequence). The V gene lost 8 bases and the J gene lost 3 bases, with 13 bases spanning the gap. The length of the CDR3 is 14 residues.

The gene calls are TRBV5-8 and TRBJ2-3, with 14 nucleotides matching TRBD2. V was clipped by 0 bases and J by 2 bases; unmatched bases: 11. The V gene's germline CDR1 is SGHTS and CDR2 YDEGEE. The CDR3 has 20 residues. CDR3 sequence (DNA): TGTGCCAGCAGCTTGGTTAGTGGACTAGCGGGAGGCACCAACACAGATACGCAGTATTTT. This sequence encodes CASSLVSGLAGGTNTDTQYF.

This chain connects TRBV6-4 to TRBJ2-3; 10 nucleotides align to TRBD2. The CDR3 spans 15 residues. The germline V gene has CDR1 MRHNA and CDR2 SNTAGT. Trimming removed 2 bases from V and 4 bases from J; junction bases left unmatched: 3. The CDR3 DNA sequence: TGTGCCAGCAGTGACAAAGCGGGGGGGCCAGATACGCAGTATTTT. It translates to CASSDKAGGPDTQYF.

The gene calls are TRBV4-2 and TRBJ2-7; 10 positions match TRBD2. Germline V gene lookup returns CDR1 LGHNA and CDR2 YNFKEQ. This CDR3 spans 15 amino acids. Trimming at V came to 0 bases and at J to 5 bases, leaving 4 bases not matched to a gene. Written as DNA, the CDR3 is TGTGCCAGCAGCCAAGAAGCGGGAGGGCCTAACGAGCAGTACTTC. It translates to CASSQEAGGPNEQYF.

The CDR3, as DNA: TGTGCCAGCAGACCGGACAGCGGTCTGAACACTGAAGCTTTCTTT. Amino acids: CASRPDSGLNTEAFF. The rearrangement uses TRBV6-5 and TRBJ1-1, with D possibly TRBD1 on 6 matching bases. Germline CDR1 is MNHEY and CDR2 is SVGAGI. V was cut by 6 bases and J by 0 bases, with 14 bases left in between. The length of the CDR3 is 15 residues.

The chain has TRBV5-8 and TRBJ1-2; no clear D. V was shortened by 4 bases and J by 2 bases, with 15 bases between the two germline ends. CDR1 is SGHTS, CDR2 YDEGEE, per germline. The CDR3 totals 15 residues. Here the CDR3 DNA reads TGTGCCAGCAGCCAAGAGGGAACATCCAACTATGGCTACACCTTC. It specifies CASSQEGTSNYGYTF. Drawing the rest from reference TRBV5-8 and TRBJ1-2, the complete variable domain is EAGVTQSPTHLIKTRGQQATLRCSPISGHTSVYWYQQALGLGLQFLLWYDEGEERNRGNFPPRFSGRQFPNYSSELNVNALELEDSALYLCASSQEGTSNYGYTFGSGTRLTVV.

The chain carries TRBV7-3 and TRBJ1-6; D is perhaps TRBD1 (6 bases). The CDR3 is 16 amino acids. Germline CDR1 SGHTA, CDR2 FQGTGA. Deletions cut 5 bases from V and 0 bases from J, with 11 bases between. This CDR3 is CASSMTGPSYNSPLHF. The CDR3 DNA is TGTGCCAGCAGCATGACAGGTCCCTCCTATAATTCACCCCTCCACTTT. Combining the CDR3 with reference TRBV7-3 and TRBJ1-6 gives the whole variable domain GAGVSQTPSNKVTEKGKYVELRCDPISGHTALYWYRQSLGQGPEFLIYFQGTGAADDSGLPNDRFFAVRPEGSVSTLKIQRTERGDSAVYLCASSMTGPSYNSPLHFGNGTRLTVT.

The chain joins TRBV9 to TRBJ1-1; 8 bases align to TRBD1. V shed 4 bases and J 5 bases; nucleotides not matched to a gene: 10. In germline, CDR1 is SGDLS, CDR2 YYNGEE. CDR3 length: 15 amino acids. The CDR3 region is CASSLTQGGRTEAFF. The CDR3 DNA follows: TGTGCCAGCAGCCTTACACAGGGGGGGAGGACTGAAGCTTTCTTT.

In its sample, this clone was seen a few times. The chain joins TRBV7-9 to TRBJ1-1; D gene uncertain. CDR1 SEHNR and CDR2 FQNEAQ come from the germline V gene (reference sequence). The CDR3 is made up of 13 amino acids. Trimming pared 5 bases from V and 0 bases from J, leaving 7 bases between. CDR3 loop: CASSPTVNTEAFF. The CDR3 DNA reads TGTGCCAGCAGCCCTACAGTGAACACTGAAGCTTTCTTT.

The table lists this clone with a few counts. The chain carries TRBV11-2 and TRBJ2-2, with D possibly being TRBD2 (5 bases). Germline assignment: CDR1 SGHAT and CDR2 FQNNGV. The CDR3 consists of 13 residues. Trimming removed 0 bases at V and 7 bases at J, with 6 bases between. CDR3 amino acids: CASSLDRDGELFF. The CDR3 region has the DNA TGTGCCAGCAGCTTAGATCGGGACGGGGAGCTGTTTTTT.

The genes are TRBV5-4 and TRBJ2-2; 12 bases map to TRBD2. Germline V lookup: CDR1 SGHNT, CDR2 YYREEE (reference sequence). With V trimmed by 4 bases and J by 1 base, 5 bases remained unmatched. This CDR3 is built from 17 residues. This CDR3 reads CASSASGGARNTGELFF. CDR3 in DNA: TGTGCCAGCAGCGCTAGCGGGGGGGCTAGGAACACCGGGGAGCTGTTTTTT.

The chain employs TRBV6-6 and TRBJ1-1; TRBD1 might be the D (6 bases). The ends were cut back, 7 bases at V and 1 base at J, with 13 bases in the middle. The CDR3 has 14 residues. CDR1 and CDR2 from the germline V gene are MNHNY and SVGAGI (reference sequence). The CDR3 spells CASNPGTRNTEAFF. CDR3 DNA: TGTGCCAGCAATCCTGGGACAAGGAACACTGAAGCTTTCTTT.

The chain links TRBV5-1 to TRBJ2-1, with TRBD2 matching over 7 bases. V lost 0 bases, J lost 2 bases, and 5 bases stayed unmatched. This CDR3 is 16 amino acids long. Per germline, CDR1 SGHRS and CDR2 YFSETQ. The chain's CDR3 is CASSLDGGGPYNEQFF. The CDR3 DNA reads TGCGCCAGCAGCTTGGATGGGGGGGGACCCTACAATGAGCAGTTCTTC.

This clone was recorded a few times. This chain uses TRBV2 with TRBJ1-1; D perhaps matches TRBD1 (5 bases). The CDR3 totals 13 residues. V lost 6 bases, J lost 1 base, and 9 bases lay in between. The germline CDR1 and CDR2 sequences are SNHLY and FYNNEI. The CDR3 nucleotides are TGTGCCAGCAGCAGGGATTCGAACACTGAAGCTTTCTTT. It yields the protein CASSRDSNTEAFF.

The J gene is TRBJ2-3, the V gene TRBV2; D is ambiguous. The CDR3 has 14 residues. V was cut by 4 bases and J by 2 bases, with 10 bases left in between. CDR1 is SNHLY and CDR2 is FYNNEI in the germline V gene. CDR3 residues: CASSARTVTDTQYF. DNA for the CDR3: TGTGCCAGCAGTGCTCGAACAGTCACAGATACGCAGTATTTT.